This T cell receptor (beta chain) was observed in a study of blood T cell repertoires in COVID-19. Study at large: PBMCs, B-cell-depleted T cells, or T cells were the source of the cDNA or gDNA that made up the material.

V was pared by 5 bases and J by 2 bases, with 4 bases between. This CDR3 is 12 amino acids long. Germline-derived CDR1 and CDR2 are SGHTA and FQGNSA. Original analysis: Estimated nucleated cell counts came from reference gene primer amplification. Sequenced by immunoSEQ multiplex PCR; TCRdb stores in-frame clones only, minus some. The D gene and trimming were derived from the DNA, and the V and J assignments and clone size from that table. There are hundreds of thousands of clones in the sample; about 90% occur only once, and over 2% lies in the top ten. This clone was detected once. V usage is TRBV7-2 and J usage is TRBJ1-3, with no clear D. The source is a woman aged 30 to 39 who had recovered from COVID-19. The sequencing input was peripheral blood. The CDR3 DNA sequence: TGTGCCAGCAGCCGCGCTGGAAACACCATATATTTT. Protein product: CASSRAGNTIYF. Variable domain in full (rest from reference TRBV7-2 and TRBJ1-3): GAGVSQSPSNKVTEKGKDVELRCDPISGHTALYWYRQSLGQGLEFLIYFQGNSAPDKSGLPSDRFSAERTGGSVSTLTIQRTQQEDSAVYLCASSRAGNTIYFGEGSWLTVV.